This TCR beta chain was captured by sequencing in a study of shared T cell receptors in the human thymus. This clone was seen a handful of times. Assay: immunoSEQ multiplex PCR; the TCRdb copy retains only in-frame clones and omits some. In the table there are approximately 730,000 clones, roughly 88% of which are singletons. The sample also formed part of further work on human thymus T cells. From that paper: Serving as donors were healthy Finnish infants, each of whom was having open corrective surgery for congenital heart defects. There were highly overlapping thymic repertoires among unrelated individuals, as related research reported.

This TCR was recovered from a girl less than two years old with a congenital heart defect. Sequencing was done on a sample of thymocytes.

CDR3 DNA: TGTGCCATCGCGAACAGGGTGGTTATCGAGGGGTCAAGAATGAACACTGAAGCTTTCTTT. Translating it yields CAIANRVVIEGSRMNTEAFF. This chain uses TRBV10-3 with TRBJ1-1; a weak D match, TRBD1 (6 bases). V shed 8 bases and J shed 0 bases, with 31 bases lying between them. CDR1 and CDR2 from the germline V gene are ENHRY and SYGVKD. The CDR3 loop spans 20 amino acids.